This is a list of T cell receptor beta chains from one sample in a study of long-term antiretroviral therapy in people with HIV. Clones were read by immunoSEQ multiplex PCR, and TCRdb kept only the in-frame ones, dropping some. Counted here are fewer than 30,000 clones, around 96% occurring once; the ten biggest clones make up 8.1%. The starting material was unsorted PBMCs, obtained 5.3 years after starting antiretroviral therapy. Receptor source: a man under 40 with HIV. Each CDR3 is given with its conserved first and last residue. A D gene is named only where the DNA matches it firmly. Some rows mark clone size as missing; the rest say once, few, many or name a class of expanded clone.

clone size,J gene,D gene,V gene,CDR3 DNA,CDR3 protein
-,TRBJ1-4,-,TRBV29-1,TGCAGCGTTGAATCTCGACACACAACTAATGAAAAACTGTTTTTT,CSVESRHTTNEKLFF
-,TRBJ2-7,-,TRBV5-4,TGTGCCAGCAGCTTTGGGCTCCCCAATACCTACGAGCAGTACTTC,CASSFGLPNTYEQYF
-,TRBJ2-1,-,TRBV9,TGTGCCAGCAGCGAGGGGGGGGGCCCCTACAATGAGCAGTTCTTC,CASSEGGGPYNEQFF
-,TRBJ2-2,-,TRBV27,TGTGCCAGCAGTATAGAGTTCACCGGGGAGCTGTTTTTT,CASSIEFTGELFF
once,TRBJ2-5,-,TRBV27,TGTGCCAGCAGCTTCAGGGCGGGTCGATATCAAGGAGAAGAGACCCAGTACTTC,CASSFRAGRYQGEETQYF
-,TRBJ2-5,-,TRBV28,TGTGCCAGCAGTACCGGACCGGAGACGGAGACCCAGTACTTC,CASSTGPETETQYF
-,TRBJ2-3,TRBD2,TRBV6-1,TGTGCCAGCAGTGAACTAGCGGGGGGGCCAGATACGCAGTATTTT,CASSELAGGPDTQYF
-,TRBJ1-4,-,TRBV15,TGTGCCACCAGCAGAGTTCGGACTGGTGAAAAACTGTTTTTT,CATSRVRTGEKLFF
-,TRBJ2-7,-,TRBV11-2,TGTGCCAGCAGTTCAACAGGCGAGCAGTACTTC,CASSSTGEQYF
-,TRBJ2-5,-,TRBV7-9,TGTGCCAGCAGGGAGACGGCCGAACTAGAGACCCAGTACTTC,CASRETAELETQYF